This T cell receptor (beta chain) was sequenced for a study of blood T cell repertoires in COVID-19. Looking at the study overall: Sample material is recorded as cDNA or gDNA derived from T cells, B-cell-depleted T cells, or PBMCs.

Between the trimmed V and J ends, which lost 6 bases and 5 bases, there was a span of 13 bases. The CDR3 sequence is 13 residues long. Clones were read by immunoSEQ multiplex PCR, and TCRdb kept only the in-frame ones, dropping some. The sample carries more than 85,000 clones, roughly 82% recorded once. Sequencing used peripheral blood. The V and J genes are TRBV12-3 or TRBV12-4 and TRBJ2-5; D possibly corresponds to TRBD1 (6 bases). This clonotype originated in a man older than 75 with acute or convalescent COVID-19. As DNA, the CDR3 is TGTGCCAGCAGCCATCATGACAGGGAGACCCAGTACTTC. Amino acid sequence: CASSHHDRETQYF.